This TCR beta chain was obtained from a study of T cell changes during pregnancy in multiple sclerosis. The CDR3 extends over 16 amino acids. The ends lost 7 bases at V and 2 bases at J; junction bases unmatched: 12. Germline V CDR1 and CDR2: MGHDK, SYGVNS. Produced via immunoSEQ multiplex PCR; TCRdb's table is partial and in-frame only. The sample shows 70,000 or so clones, 90% to 95% of them seen only once. The TCR sequence derives from a female donor in good health, enrolled as a control in a pregnancy study. The specimen was peripheral blood, collected in the third trimester of pregnancy. This rearrangement joins TRBV25-1 to TRBJ1-1; 8 bases map to TRBD1. CDR3 bases: TGTGCCAGCACGGGCAGGGGGCGACTATTAAACACTGAAGCTTTCTTT. The encoded protein is CASTGRGRLLNTEAFF.